The 3 T cell receptor beta chains below all came from one sample that was sequenced in a study of T-cell reconstitution after alpha-beta-depleted transplantation in children. Molecular barcoding with unique molecular identifiers was used for the TCRbeta library. TCRdb reanalysed the PCR reads using MiXCR and keeps one entry per CDR3 protein. The repertoire consists of hundreds of thousands of distinct CDR3 sequences, with about an eighth occurring once and the leading ten covering 0.79%. The sequences come from PBMCs, collected before TCRalphabeta/CD19-depleted stem cell transplant. These receptors originate from a girl under 10 years old with congenital amegakaryocytic thrombocytopenia, due to receive a stem cell transplant.

As regards this clonotype: This may arise from a read error, as a much more abundant clone is one base away. The chain joins TRBV5-1 to TRBJ2-2, with 11 nucleotides matching TRBD2. The CDR3 extends over 16 amino acids. Germline V gene sequence: CDR1 SGHRS, CDR2 YFSETQ. The CDR3 protein is CANSFVTSGRSGELFF. The CDR3 DNA sequence: TGCGCCAACAGCTTCGTTACTAGCGGGAGATCCGGGGAGCTGTTTTTT.

Note on this clonotype: A read error may produce the germline difference seen at one junction end. V is TRBV11-1 and J is TRBJ2-1; 14 nucleotides agree with TRBD2. Germline V gene sequence: CDR1 SGHAT, CDR2 FQDESV (reference sequence). CDR3 length equals 21 residues. The CDR3 loop is CASSLARTSGTSGSSYNEQFF. As DNA, the CDR3 is TGTGCCAGCAGCCTAGCGCGTACCTCCGGGACTAGCGGGAGCTCCTACAATGAGCAGTTCTTC.

CDR3 in DNA: TGTGCCAGCTCGGAACGCGGCAAAGGAAATGGCTACACCTTC. Amino acid sequence: CASSERGKGNGYTF. The chain is built from TRBV18 and TRBJ1-2; the D is unclear. Germline V gene data show CDR1 as KGHSH and CDR2 as LQKENI. Trimming took off 6 bases at V and 6 bases at J, with 17 bases between the two ends. The CDR3 contains 14 residues. The full variable domain, completed using reference TRBV18 and TRBJ1-2, is NAGVMQNPRHLVRRRGQEARLRCSPMKGHSHVYWYRQLPEEGLKFMVYLQKENIIDESGMPKERFSAEFPKEGPSILRIQQVVRGDSAAYFCASSERGKGNGYTFGSGTRLTVV.